This is a list of T cell receptor beta chains from one sample in a study of T cells in localized non-small cell lung cancer. Sequencing was performed with immunoSEQ multiplex PCR; in TCRdb, only in-frame clones are kept and a portion is missing. The sample carries 75,000 to 95,000 clones, around 80% recorded once. Source: PBMCs, taken before any cancer treatment. The receptors come from a man between 40 and 70 years old with stage II squamous cell lung carcinoma. Both conserved end residues are part of each CDR3.

>17|TRBV5-1
CASSWRPDYVSYNEQFF
>15|TRBV5-4
CASSGQGHRENIQYF
>14|TRBV19
CASSLGGSSYEQYF
>14|TRBV6-1
CASTPGQGGNEQFF
>15|TRBV2
CASSEGRLAGYEQYF
>14|TRBV11-3
CASSPGGQGETQYF
>13|TRBV29-1
CSGHGGLYNEQFF
>13|TRBV5-6
CASSPQGTSEQFF
>12|TRBV2
CASKQGRHEQYF
>15|TRBV9
CASSPQGSPTGELFF
>13|TRBV5-1
CASSLASGGEQFF
>17|TRBV4-3
CASSQARTGGGYYGYTF
>11|TRBV29-1
CSVARSGEQYF
>14|TRBV7-9
CASSPWTGVEGYTF
>14|TRBV6-5
CASSYRGQDTEAFF
>12|TRBV11-3
CASSPSGEEQFF
>13|TRBV7-9
CASTSGVNTEAFF
>15|TRBV5-4
CASSPGASPKETQYF
>18|TRBV10-3
CAISESKTSGRALYEQYF
>14|TRBV5-6
CASSLRQAGNTIYF